This T cell receptor beta chain comes out of a study of cytomegalovirus exposure and HLA in healthy donors. Study information: A later analysis reported the same platform for the 90 to 150 validation repertoires and the 666 first-cohort repertoires.

This clone came up once. Its target is not known. Generated by immunoSEQ multiplex PCR, the TCRdb table keeps only in-frame clones and is missing some. The data hold about 120,000 clones, with approximately 95% observed a single time. Overall study results and limits: Listed as cytomegalovirus-associated were 164 TCR beta chains.

V lost 1 base, J lost 0 bases, and 7 bases lay in between. Germline V lookup: CDR1 SGHAT, CDR2 FQNNGV. The CDR3 is 14 residues long. The receptor comes from a man in his late teens or twenties in good health and CMV-seronegative. The rearrangement joins TRBV11-2 to TRBJ2-7, with D maybe TRBD2 (5 bases). Sequencing was done on a sample of PBMCs. The CDR3 sequence: CASSLAGISYEQYF. As DNA, the CDR3 is TGTGCCAGCAGCTTAGCGGGAATCTCCTACGAGCAGTACTTC. Combining the CDR3 with reference TRBV11-2 and TRBJ2-7 gives the whole variable domain EAGVAQSPRYKIIEKRQSVAFWCNPISGHATLYWYQQILGQGPKLLIQFQNNGVVDDSQLPKDRFSAERLKGVDSTLKIQPAKLEDSAVYLCASSLAGISYEQYFGPGTRLTVT.